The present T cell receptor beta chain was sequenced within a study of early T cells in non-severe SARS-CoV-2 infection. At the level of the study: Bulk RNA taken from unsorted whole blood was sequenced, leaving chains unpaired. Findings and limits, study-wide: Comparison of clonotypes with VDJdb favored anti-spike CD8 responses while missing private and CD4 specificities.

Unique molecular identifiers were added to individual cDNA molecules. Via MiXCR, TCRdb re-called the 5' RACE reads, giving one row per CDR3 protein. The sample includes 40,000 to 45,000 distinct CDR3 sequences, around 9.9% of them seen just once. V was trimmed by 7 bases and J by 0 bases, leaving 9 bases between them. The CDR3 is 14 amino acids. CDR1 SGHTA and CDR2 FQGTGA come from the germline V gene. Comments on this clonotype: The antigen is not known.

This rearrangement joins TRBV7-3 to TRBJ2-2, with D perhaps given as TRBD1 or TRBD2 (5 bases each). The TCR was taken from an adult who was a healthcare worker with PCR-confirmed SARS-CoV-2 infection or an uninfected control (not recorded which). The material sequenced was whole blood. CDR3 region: CASKQGANTGELFF. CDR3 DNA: TGTGCCAGCAAGCAGGGAGCGAACACCGGGGAGCTGTTTTTT.